Below are 21 T cell receptor beta chains sequenced from a single sample in a study of CD8+ T cells in alopecia areata. It was cDNA, reverse transcribed from extracted RNA, that served as the sequencing template. The repertoire was sequenced with immunoSEQ multiplex PCR; TCRdb's copy has only in-frame clones and lacks some. The data hold around 29,000 clones, with more than 60% observed a single time. The specimen sequenced was NKG2D-low CD8+ T cells sorted from blood. These TCRs come from a human donor with alopecia areata.

V gene TRBV27 combines with J gene TRBJ2-1, with D possibly matching TRBD1 (6 bases). V lost 3 bases and J 6 bases, leaving 18 bases between the germline ends. The CDR3 is made up of 16 amino acids. Germline values: CDR1 MNHEY, CDR2 SMNVEV (reference sequence). CDR3 amino acids: CASSFHLSDSGNEQFF. CDR3 sequence (DNA): TGTGCCAGCAGTTTCCACCTATCGGACAGTGGCAATGAGCAGTTCTTC.

The chain has TRBV20-1 and TRBJ2-5; D tentatively fits TRBD1 or TRBD2 (6 bases each). V lost 8 bases and J 5 bases, leaving 12 bases between the germline ends. The CDR3 has 11 amino acids. The germline V gene has CDR1 DFQATT and CDR2 SNEGSKA (reference sequence). DNA for the CDR3: TGCAGTCTGGGGGGCAGCGAGACCCAGTACTTC. Translated: CSLGGSETQYF.

J is TRBJ2-1 and V is TRBV30, with 8 bases fitting TRBD2. The germline V gene encodes CDR1 GTSNPN and CDR2 SVGIG (reference sequence). With 1 base clipped from V and 7 bases from J, the junction kept 3 bases outside the gene matches. The CDR3 is made up of 13 amino acids. DNA for the CDR3: TGTGCCTGGAGTGCGGGGGGGGCGAATGAGCAGTTCTTC. Amino acids: CAWSAGGANEQFF.

V is TRBV5-1 and J is TRBJ2-1; 12 bases agree with TRBD2. There are 15 residues in the CDR3. CDR1 SGHRS and CDR2 YFSETQ come from the germline V gene. V gave up 7 bases and J gave up 8 bases; unmatched junction bases: 10. CDR3 sequence (DNA): TGCGCCAGCTTCTCCGGGACTAGCGGGTTCGATGAGCAGTTCTTC. It is translated as CASFSGTSGFDEQFF.

The rearrangement links TRBV15 to TRBJ2-7; D gene ambiguous. This CDR3 is built from 15 residues. Trimming stripped 0 bases from V and 6 bases from J, with 15 bases between. Germline V CDR1 and CDR2: LNHNV, YYDKDF (reference sequence). CDR3 nucleotide sequence: TGTGCCACCAGCAGAGATGCTCTCCCGGGCGCCGAGCAGTACTTC. Residues: CATSRDALPGAEQYF.

The genes are TRBV5-1 and TRBJ2-1; D is uncertain. CDR1 is SGHRS and CDR2 is YFSETQ in the germline V gene. This CDR3 has 12 residues. The V gene lost 0 bases and the J gene lost 8 bases, with 6 bases spanning the gap. CDR3: CASSLAGDEQFF. The CDR3 region has the DNA TGCGCCAGCAGCTTGGCTGGGGATGAGCAGTTCTTC.

The V call is TRBV27, the J call TRBJ2-6; 8 bases match TRBD1. Germline V gene data show CDR1 as MNHEY and CDR2 as SMNVEV (reference sequence). V gave up 2 bases and J gave up 2 bases; unmatched junction bases: 8. The CDR3 loop spans 18 amino acids. The CDR3 DNA follows: TGTGCCAGCAGTTTAATAGTAACAGGGGGACCTGGGGCCAACGTCCTGACTTTC. Translated, it gives CASSLIVTGGPGANVLTF.

The genes are TRBV4-1 and TRBJ2-5; D call uncertain. From germline, CDR1 is MGHRA and CDR2 YSYEKL. V lost 1 base and J lost 5, with 20 bases in between. CDR3 length: 17 residues. In DNA, the CDR3 is TGCGCCAGCAGCCAAGCAGATCTCGGCCTCCTTGGGGAGACCCAGTACTTC. This codes for CASSQADLGLLGETQYF.

This sequence joins TRBV5-8 and TRBJ2-1; D possibly corresponds to TRBD1 (6 bases). Deletions cut 2 bases from V and 6 bases from J, with 12 bases between. Germline V gene data show CDR1 as SGHTS and CDR2 as YDEGEE. This CDR3 comprises 14 residues. The CDR3: CASSFLQGSNEQFF. The CDR3 DNA reads as TGTGCCAGCAGCTTTTTACAGGGTAGCAATGAGCAGTTCTTC.

The rearrangement joins TRBV11-2 to TRBJ2-1; 11 bases are a match to TRBD2. V gave up 5 bases and J gave up 5 bases; unmatched junction bases: 11. The germline gives CDR1 SGHAT, CDR2 FQNNGV. CDR3 length equals 17 residues. This chain's CDR3 is CASSDPVTSGEDNEQFF. The CDR3 DNA is TGTGCCAGCAGCGACCCTGTGACTAGCGGGGAAGACAATGAGCAGTTCTTC. Supplemented by reference TRBV11-2 and TRBJ2-1, the full variable domain reads EAGVAQSPRYKIIEKRQSVAFWCNPISGHATLYWYQQILGQGPKLLIQFQNNGVVDDSQLPKDRFSAERLKGVDSTLKIQPAKLEDSAVYLCASSDPVTSGEDNEQFFGPGTRLTVL.

The rearrangement links TRBV5-6 to TRBJ2-7; a possible D gene is TRBD1 (6 bases). Trimming stripped 4 bases from V and 0 bases from J, with 11 bases between. This CDR3 has 14 residues. Per the germline V gene, CDR1 is SGHDT and CDR2 is YYEEEE. The CDR3 is CASSPGTPSYEQYF. The CDR3 DNA reads as TGTGCCAGCAGCCCCGGGACACCCTCCTACGAGCAGTACTTC. The full variable domain, with the rest looked up from reference TRBV5-6 and TRBJ2-7, is DAGVTQSPTHLIKTRGQQVTLRCSPKSGHDTVSWYQQALGQGPQFIFQYYEEEERQRGNFPDRFSGHQFPNYSSELNVNALLLGDSALYLCASSPGTPSYEQYFGPGTRLTVT.

V and J are TRBV7-8 and TRBJ2-3; D perhaps matches TRBD1 (5 bases). V was shortened by 1 base and J by 2 bases, with 19 bases between the two germline ends. The germline V gene has CDR1 SGHVS and CDR2 FQNEAQ. The length of the CDR3 is 18 residues. CDR3 in DNA: TGTGCCAGCAGCTTAGATCTCCAGGGCCCGCCCCCCACAGATACGCAGTATTTT. It yields the protein CASSLDLQGPPPTDTQYF.

The chain links TRBV5-6 to TRBJ2-5; D possibly corresponds to TRBD1 (6 bases). The V gene's germline CDR1 is SGHDT and CDR2 YYEEEE. This CDR3 has 15 amino acids. The V and J ends lost 0 bases and 2 bases respectively, with 11 bases between them. The CDR3 reads CASSLVPTGQETQYF. CDR3 sequence (DNA): TGTGCCAGCAGCTTGGTGCCCACAGGGCAAGAGACCCAGTACTTC.

The chain uses TRBV7-9 and TRBJ1-2; 9 bases are shared with TRBD1. This CDR3 spans 15 amino acids. Losses at the gene ends were 4 bases for V and 7 bases for J; bases not matched to a gene: 10. Germline V gene lookup returns CDR1 SEHNR and CDR2 FQNEAQ (reference sequence). The CDR3 loop is CASSSADRGLSGYTF. As DNA, the CDR3 is TGTGCCAGCAGCTCGGCGGACAGGGGTTTGAGTGGCTACACCTTC.

This clone was recorded only once. J is TRBJ2-5 and V is TRBV11-2; no firm D call. The germline V and J ends were trimmed by 1 base and 5 bases, with 8 bases remaining between them. This CDR3 has 13 amino acids. Germline values: CDR1 SGHAT, CDR2 FQNNGV. The CDR3 nucleotides are TGTGCCAGCAGCTTAGTTGGGGTTGAGACCCAGTACTTC. It codes for CASSLVGVETQYF.

V gene TRBV5-1 combines with J gene TRBJ2-7, with D hard to call. The CDR3 runs to 13 residues. Germline V CDR1 and CDR2: SGHRS, YFSETQ. Trimming cost V 3 bases and J 5 bases, with 12 bases left between them. This chain's CDR3 is CASSSPRGDEQYF. The CDR3 region has the DNA TGCGCCAGCAGCTCGCCCCGAGGAGACGAGCAGTACTTC.

The rearrangement links TRBV30 to TRBJ2-2; no clear D gene. The CDR3 has 13 residues. Germline V gene lookup returns CDR1 GTSNPN and CDR2 SVGIG (reference sequence). With 3 bases removed from V and 2 bases from J, the gap between germline ends came to 7 bases. The CDR3 DNA sequence: TGTGCCTGGAGAATCACAAACACCGGGGAGCTGTTTTTT. This translates into CAWRITNTGELFF.

Turning to this clone: A read error may produce the germline difference seen at one junction end. This chain uses TRBV7-2 with TRBJ2-1; TRBD2 matches 9 bases. Germline CDR1 is SGHTA and CDR2 is FQGNSA. The CDR3 is 16 residues long. The DNA for the CDR3 is TGTGCCAGCAGCTTAGGGCTAGCGGGGAGTTACACTGAGCAGTTCTTC. This translates into CASSLGLAGSYTEQFF.

In DNA form, the CDR3 reads TGTGCCAGCAGCTCCAATGACCCAGGAAGGTCAAACACCGGGGAGCTGTTTTTT. Protein: CASSSNDPGRSNTGELFF. The rearrangement links TRBV7-9 to TRBJ2-2; no definite D call. Germline V gene sequence: CDR1 SEHNR, CDR2 FQNEAQ (reference sequence). V lost 4 bases and J lost 2, with 20 bases in between. The length of the CDR3 is 18 residues.

The chain employs TRBV5-4 and TRBJ2-7; 7 nucleotides line up with TRBD1. The germline V gene has CDR1 SGHNT and CDR2 YYREEE (reference sequence). The V gene end was trimmed by 6 bases and the J gene end by 4 bases; junction bases not matched to a gene: 7. There are 13 residues in the CDR3. CDR3 sequence: CASNTGVGYEQYF. CDR3 coding DNA: TGTGCCAGCAACACAGGGGTCGGGTACGAGCAGTACTTC.

CDR3 sequence: CSVEITEAFF. DNA of the CDR3: TGCAGCGTTGAGATAACTGAAGCTTTCTTT. The rearrangement joins TRBV29-1 to TRBJ1-1; D unclear. V was clipped by 3 bases and J by 5 bases, with 4 bases between them. In germline, CDR1 is SQVTM, CDR2 ANQGSEA. The CDR3 loop spans 10 amino acids.